This T cell receptor (beta chain) was retrieved from a study of blood T cell repertoires in COVID-19. About the research overall: Samples taken during acute and convalescent COVID-19 were collected in the United States, Italy and Spain. T cells, B-cell-depleted T cells, or PBMCs provided the cDNA or gDNA that served as material.

V was clipped by 3 bases and J by 6 bases; unmatched bases: 9. Germline V lookup: CDR1 LNHNV, CDR2 YYDKDF (reference sequence). This CDR3 is built from 17 residues. The authors' processing: Counts of nucleated cells, estimated from reference gene primer amplification, were obtained. Some clones are missing from TCRdb's copy, which holds only in-frame ones; the method was immunoSEQ multiplex PCR. V, J and clone size derive from that table, while D and trimming were established from the DNA sequence. The sample contains about 190,000 clones, around four fifths of which appear only once. The J gene is TRBJ2-5, the V gene TRBV15; 14 bases line up with TRBD2. Sequencing used peripheral blood. The receptor's source is a man between 25 and 39 years old with active or convalescent COVID-19. The CDR3 here is CATSSLSGLAGGKTQYF. The DNA for the CDR3 is TGTGCCACCAGCAGCCTTAGTGGACTAGCGGGGGGTAAGACCCAGTACTTC.